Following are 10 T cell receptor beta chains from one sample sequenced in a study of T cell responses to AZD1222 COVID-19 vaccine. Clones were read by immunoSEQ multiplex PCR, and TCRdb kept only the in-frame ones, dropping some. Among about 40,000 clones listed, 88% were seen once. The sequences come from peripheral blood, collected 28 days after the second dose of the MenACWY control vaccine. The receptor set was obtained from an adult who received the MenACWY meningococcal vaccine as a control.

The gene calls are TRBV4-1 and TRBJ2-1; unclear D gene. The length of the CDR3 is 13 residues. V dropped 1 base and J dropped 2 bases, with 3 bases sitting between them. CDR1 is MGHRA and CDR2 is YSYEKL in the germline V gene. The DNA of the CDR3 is TGCGCCAGCAGCCAAGTACCCTACAATGAGCAGTTCTTC. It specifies CASSQVPYNEQFF.

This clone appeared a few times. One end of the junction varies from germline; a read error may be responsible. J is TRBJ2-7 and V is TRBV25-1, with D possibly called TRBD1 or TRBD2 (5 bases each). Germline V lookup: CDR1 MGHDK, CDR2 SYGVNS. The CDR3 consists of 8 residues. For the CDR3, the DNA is TGCAAGAGGGGACGGCAGTACTTC. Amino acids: CKRGRQYF.

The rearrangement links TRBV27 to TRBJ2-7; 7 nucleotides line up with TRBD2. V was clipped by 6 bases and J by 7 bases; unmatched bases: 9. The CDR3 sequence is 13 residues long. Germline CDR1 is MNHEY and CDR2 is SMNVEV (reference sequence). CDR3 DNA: TGTGCCAGCAGAGCGGGATGGGCAGGAGAGCAGTACTTC. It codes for CASRAGWAGEQYF.

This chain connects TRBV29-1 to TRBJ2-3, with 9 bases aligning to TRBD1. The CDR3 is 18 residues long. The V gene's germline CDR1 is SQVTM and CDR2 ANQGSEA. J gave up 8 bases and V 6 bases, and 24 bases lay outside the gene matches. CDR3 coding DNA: TGCAGCGTCAAACCGGGACAGGGCCTTACGATCCATCAGGGTACGCAGTATTTT. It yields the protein CSVKPGQGLTIHQGTQYF.

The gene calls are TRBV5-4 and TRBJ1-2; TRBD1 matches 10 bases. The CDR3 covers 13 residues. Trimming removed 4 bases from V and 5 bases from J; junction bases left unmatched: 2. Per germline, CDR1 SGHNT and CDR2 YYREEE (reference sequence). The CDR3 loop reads CASSRTGGYGYTF. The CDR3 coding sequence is TGTGCCAGCAGCAGGACAGGGGGTTATGGCTACACCTTC.

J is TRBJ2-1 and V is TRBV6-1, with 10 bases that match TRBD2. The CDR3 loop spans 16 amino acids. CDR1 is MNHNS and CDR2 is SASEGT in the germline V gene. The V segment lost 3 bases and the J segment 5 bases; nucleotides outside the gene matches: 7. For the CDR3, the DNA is TGTGCCAGCAGTGAGACACTAGCGGGGATTAACAATGAGCAGTTCTTC. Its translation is CASSETLAGINNEQFF.

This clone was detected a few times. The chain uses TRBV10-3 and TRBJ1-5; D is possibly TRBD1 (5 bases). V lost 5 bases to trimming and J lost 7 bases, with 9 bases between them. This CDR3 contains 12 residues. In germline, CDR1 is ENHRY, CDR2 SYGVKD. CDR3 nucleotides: TGTGCCATCAGTCCAGGGTCCCAGCCCCAGCATTTT. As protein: CAISPGSQPQHF.

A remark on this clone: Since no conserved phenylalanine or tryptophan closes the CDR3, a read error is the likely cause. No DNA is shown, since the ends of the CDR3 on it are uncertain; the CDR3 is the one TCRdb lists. The CDR3 sequence: CASSYGQGWSL. This chain uses TRBV7-6 with TRBJ2-7; the D call in the table, TRBD1, was not verified against the DNA. Germline CDR1 and CDR2: SGHVS and FNYEAQ. The CDR3 is 11 amino acids in total, end residues counted.

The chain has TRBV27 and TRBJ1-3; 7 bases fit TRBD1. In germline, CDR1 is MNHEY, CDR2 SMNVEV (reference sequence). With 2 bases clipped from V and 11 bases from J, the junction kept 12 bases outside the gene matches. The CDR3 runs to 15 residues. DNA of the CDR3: TGTGCCAGCAGTTTAACGGCGACAGGGAGACTCCCCATATATTTT. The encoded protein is CASSLTATGRLPIYF.

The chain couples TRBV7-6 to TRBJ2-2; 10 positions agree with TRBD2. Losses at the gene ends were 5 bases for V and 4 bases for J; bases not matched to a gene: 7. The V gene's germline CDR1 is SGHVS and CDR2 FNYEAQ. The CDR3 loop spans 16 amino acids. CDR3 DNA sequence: TGTGCCAGCAGCCGAACTAGCGGGACTCCCACCGGGGAGCTGTTTTTT. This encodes CASSRTSGTPTGELFF.